The present T cell receptor beta chain was sequenced within a study of blood T cell repertoires in COVID-19. Trimming pared 1 base from V and 9 bases from J, leaving 14 bases between. The CDR3 sequence is 15 residues long. CDR1 SGHKS and CDR2 YYEKEE come from the germline V gene (reference sequence). The data were produced by immunoSEQ multiplex PCR, yet TCRdb's version contains in-frame clones alone and is incomplete. The sample has about 180,000 clones, more than 65% seen once. Resolution of symptoms, clearance, or two negative PCRs was present in recovered Cohort 3 donors. The chain joins TRBV5-5 to TRBJ1-6; D unresolved. The TCR originated in a man aged 55 to 70 who had recovered from COVID-19. Sequencing input: PBMCs or T cells enriched from blood (not recorded which). This CDR3 is CASSLLSTDGSPLHF. CDR3 nucleotides: TGTGCCAGCAGCTTGCTCTCGACTGATGGTTCACCCCTCCACTTT.